This T cell receptor (beta chain) was sequenced during a study of radiotherapy plus CTLA-4 blockade in lung cancer. Study findings and constraints: Early blood T cell clone dynamics, with interferon-beta, were reported to best predict response.

Using immunoSEQ multiplex PCR, the repertoire was profiled, and TCRdb retains in-frame clones only, with some absent. The table has some 64,000 clones, approximately 80% seen once. In regard to this clone: Its antigen is not identified.

The V and J ends lost 6 bases and 6 bases respectively, with 11 bases between them. The germline CDR1 and CDR2 sequences are SGHAT and FQNNGV. The length of the CDR3 is 12 residues. Focal radiation with ipilimumab CTLA-4 blockade was given to patients with chemo-refractory metastatic non-small-cell lung cancer. Sequences were derived from peripheral blood, sampled from a patient treated with radiotherapy plus ipilimumab. The chain carries TRBV11-2 and TRBJ1-2; D ambiguous. This TCR derives from a human donor with non-small cell lung cancer who had a complete response to radiotherapy plus ipilimumab. The CDR3 DNA is TGTGCCAGCAGAATCGGTTGGAATGGCTACACCTTC. This gives the protein CASRIGWNGYTF.